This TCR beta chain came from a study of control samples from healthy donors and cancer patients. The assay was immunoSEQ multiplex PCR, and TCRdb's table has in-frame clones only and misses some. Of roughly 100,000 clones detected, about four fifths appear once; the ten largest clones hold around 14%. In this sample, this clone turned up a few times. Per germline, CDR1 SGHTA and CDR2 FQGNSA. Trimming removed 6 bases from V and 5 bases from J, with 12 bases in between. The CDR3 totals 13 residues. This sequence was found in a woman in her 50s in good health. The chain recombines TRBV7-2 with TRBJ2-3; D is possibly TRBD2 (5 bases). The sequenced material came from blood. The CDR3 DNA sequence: TGTGCCAGCAGTTTCCGACGGGGAGATACGCAGTATTTT. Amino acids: CASSFRRGDTQYF.